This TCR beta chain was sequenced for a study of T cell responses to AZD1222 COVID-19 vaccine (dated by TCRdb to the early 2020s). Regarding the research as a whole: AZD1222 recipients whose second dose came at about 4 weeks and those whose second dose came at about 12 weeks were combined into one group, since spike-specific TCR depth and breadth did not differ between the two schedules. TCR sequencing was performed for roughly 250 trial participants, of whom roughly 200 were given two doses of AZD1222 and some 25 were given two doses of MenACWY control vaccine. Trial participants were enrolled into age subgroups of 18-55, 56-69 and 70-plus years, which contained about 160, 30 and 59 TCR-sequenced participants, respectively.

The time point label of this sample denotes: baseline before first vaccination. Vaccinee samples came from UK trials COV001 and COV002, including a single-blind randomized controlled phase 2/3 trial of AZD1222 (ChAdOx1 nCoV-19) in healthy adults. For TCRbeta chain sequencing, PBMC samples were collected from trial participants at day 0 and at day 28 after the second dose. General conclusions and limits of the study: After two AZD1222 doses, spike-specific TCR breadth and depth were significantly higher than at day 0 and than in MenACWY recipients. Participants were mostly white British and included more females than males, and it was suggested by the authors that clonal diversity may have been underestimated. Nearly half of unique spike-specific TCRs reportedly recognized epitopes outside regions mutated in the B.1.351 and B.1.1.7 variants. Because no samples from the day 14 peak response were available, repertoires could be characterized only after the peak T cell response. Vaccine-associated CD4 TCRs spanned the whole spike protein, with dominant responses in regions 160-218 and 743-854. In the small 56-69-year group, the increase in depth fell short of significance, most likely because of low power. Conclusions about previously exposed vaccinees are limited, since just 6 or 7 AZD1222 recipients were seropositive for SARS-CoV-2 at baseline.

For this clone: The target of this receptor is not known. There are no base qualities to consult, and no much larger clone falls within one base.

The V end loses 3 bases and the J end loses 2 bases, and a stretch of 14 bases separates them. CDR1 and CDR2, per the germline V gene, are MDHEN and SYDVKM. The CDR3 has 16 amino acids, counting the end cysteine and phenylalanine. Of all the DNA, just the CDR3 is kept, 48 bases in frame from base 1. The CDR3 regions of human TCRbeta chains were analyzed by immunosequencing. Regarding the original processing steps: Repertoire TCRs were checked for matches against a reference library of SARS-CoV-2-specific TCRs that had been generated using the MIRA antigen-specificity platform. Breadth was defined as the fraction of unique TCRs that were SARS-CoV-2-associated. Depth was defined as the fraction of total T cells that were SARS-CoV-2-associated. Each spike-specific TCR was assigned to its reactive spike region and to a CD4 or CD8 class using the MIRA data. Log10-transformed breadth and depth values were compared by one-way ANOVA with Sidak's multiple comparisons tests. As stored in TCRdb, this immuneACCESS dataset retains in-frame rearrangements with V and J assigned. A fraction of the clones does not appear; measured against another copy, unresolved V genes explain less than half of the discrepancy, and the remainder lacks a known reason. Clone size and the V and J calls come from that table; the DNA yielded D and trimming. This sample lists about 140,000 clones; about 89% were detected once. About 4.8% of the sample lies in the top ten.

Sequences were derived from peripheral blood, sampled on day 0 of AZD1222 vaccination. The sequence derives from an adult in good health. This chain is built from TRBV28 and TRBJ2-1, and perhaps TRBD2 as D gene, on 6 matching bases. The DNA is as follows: TGTGCCAGCAGTTTTAGAGGGAGGAGGGCCTACAATGAGCAGTTCTTC. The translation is CASSFRGRRAYNEQFF.